The present T cell receptor (beta chain) was sequenced within a study of molecular identifiers for immune sequencing clone quantification. The study, taken as a whole, reports: Spike-in Jurkat TCR RNA from a single cell reportedly registered among 900,000 to 1,000,000 naive cells.

A CD8+CD4-CCR7+CD45RA+ phenotype served as the sorting definition for naive CD8 T cells. This CDR3 has 13 amino acids. CDR1 and CDR2 (germline): LNHDA, SQIVND (reference sequence). V dropped 4 bases and J dropped 6; count of bases not matched to a gene: 4. TCRdb reanalysed the PCR reads using MiXCR and keeps one entry per CDR3 protein. The data contain around 320,000 distinct CDR3 sequences, roughly a quarter of them singletons. The sample holds a few counts of this clonotype. Its antigen is undetermined. The genes are TRBV19 and TRBJ2-7; TRBD1 matches 9 bases. The specimen was naive CD8+ T cells from blood, with Jurkat cell RNA spiked in. The subset here: FACS-sorted CD8+CD4-CCR7+CD45RA+ naive T cells. This clonotype was obtained from a human donor in good health. Some libraries in this study had Jurkat cell RNA spiked in. CDR3 region: CASSRDRAAEQYF. DNA for the CDR3: TGTGCCAGTAGTAGGGACAGGGCTGCCGAGCAGTACTTC. The whole variable domain, filled in from reference TRBV19 and TRBJ2-7, reads DGGITQSPKYLFRKEGQNVTLSCEQNLNHDAMYWYRQDPGQGLRLIYYSQIVNDFQKGDIAEGYSVSREKKESFPLTVTSAQKNPTAFYLCASSRDRAAEQYFGPGTRLTVT.